What follows are 27 T cell receptor beta chains derived from one specimen sequenced in a study of cytomegalovirus exposure and HLA in healthy donors. Use of 60 Vbeta and 13 Jbeta primers characterized the PCR. Libraries were prepared by immunoSEQ multiplex PCR; TCRdb keeps only in-frame clonotypes and omits some of them. The sample records some 100,000 clones, just under 75% being singletons. Material: PBMCs. The receptors stem from a human donor in good health.

The chain joins TRBV9 to TRBJ2-6, with 8 bases identical to TRBD2. This CDR3 contains 18 residues. Germline V gene lookup returns CDR1 SGDLS and CDR2 YYNGEE. V was clipped by 3 bases and J by 4 bases; unmatched bases: 12. CDR3 nucleotide sequence: TGTGCCAGCAGCGCAACTAGGGCGGGGGGTAGCGGGGCCAACGTCCTGACTTTC. Its translation is CASSATRAGGSGANVLTF.

The chain couples TRBV30 to TRBJ1-3; possible D gene TRBD1, 6 bases. V was pared by 2 bases and J by 8 bases, with 13 bases between. The CDR3 runs to 13 residues. The germline gives CDR1 GTSNPN, CDR2 SVGIG (reference sequence). The CDR3 protein is CAWSPAGEYTIYF. In nucleotides, the CDR3 is TGTGCCTGGAGTCCAGCAGGGGAATACACCATATATTTT.

The genes are TRBV29-1 and TRBJ2-3, with TRBD1 as a possible D gene (5 bases). Germline assignment: CDR1 SQVTM and CDR2 ANQGSEA. This CDR3 is built from 14 residues. The V and J ends lost 1 base and 1 base respectively, with 9 bases between them. The CDR3 coding sequence is TGCAGCGTTGAAGTCCAGGGTGGCACAGATACGCAGTATTTT. Translated: CSVEVQGGTDTQYF.

This chain connects TRBV11-2 to TRBJ2-7; D remains unclear. The CDR3 has 14 amino acids. CDR1 and CDR2 (germline): SGHAT, FQNNGV. V was clipped by 1 base and J by 0 bases, with 7 bases between them. Here the CDR3 reads CASSLGHTSYEQYF. The CDR3 DNA follows: TGTGCCAGCAGCTTAGGTCACACCTCCTACGAGCAGTACTTC. The entire variable domain, with the rest obtained from reference TRBV11-2 and TRBJ2-7, is as follows: EAGVAQSPRYKIIEKRQSVAFWCNPISGHATLYWYQQILGQGPKLLIQFQNNGVVDDSQLPKDRFSAERLKGVDSTLKIQPAKLEDSAVYLCASSLGHTSYEQYFGPGTRLTVT.

This chain joins TRBV4-1 and TRBJ1-2, with TRBD1 identical over 7 bases. Germline loops: CDR1 MGHRA, CDR2 YSYEKL. The CDR3 sequence is 16 residues long. The J segment lost 4 bases and the V segment lost 6 bases, leaving 14 bases of the junction unmatched. CDR3 nucleotides: TGCGCCAGCAGGGGGTTTAGGGACAGCTTGGCCTATGGCTACACCTTC. It codes for CASRGFRDSLAYGYTF.

The V gene is TRBV5-1, the J gene TRBJ2-2; 7 bases line up with TRBD1. The CDR3 runs to 16 residues. Germline V gene data show CDR1 as SGHRS and CDR2 as YFSETQ. V was clipped by 4 bases and J by 6 bases; unmatched bases: 12. In nucleotides, the CDR3 is TGCGCCAGCAGCCCTCGACAGGGAGACCCCCCCGGGGAGCTGTTTTTT. Translated: CASSPRQGDPPGELFF.

The chain is built from TRBV5-4 and TRBJ2-7; 8 bases align to TRBD2. The V gene's germline CDR1 is SGHNT and CDR2 YYREEE (reference sequence). J gave up 3 bases and V 4 bases, and 6 bases lay outside the gene matches. This CDR3 spans 14 amino acids. The CDR3 sequence: CASSPPGLGYEQYF. The CDR3, as DNA: TGTGCCAGCAGCCCCCCGGGACTAGGCTACGAGCAGTACTTC.

The chain carries TRBV5-1 and TRBJ2-7, with 15 bases that match TRBD2. Germline CDR1 reads SGHRS; CDR2 reads YFSETQ. CDR3 size: 17 residues. With V trimmed by 4 bases and J by 3 bases, 8 bases remained unmatched. Written as DNA, the CDR3 is TGCGCCAGCAGCCCGGGACTAGCGGGAGGACCCCTCTACGAGCAGTACTTC. Protein product: CASSPGLAGGPLYEQYF.

The J gene is TRBJ1-1, the V gene TRBV28; 9 nucleotides match TRBD1. Germline assignment: CDR1 MDHEN and CDR2 SYDVKM. The CDR3 runs to 15 residues. The junction had 8 bases not matched to a gene; V was cut back by 5 bases and J by 4 bases. The DNA for the CDR3 is TGTGCCAGCAGTCCGATGACAGGGGGAAGCACTGAAGCTTTCTTT. Translation gives CASSPMTGGSTEAFF.

The genes are TRBV27 and TRBJ1-1, with 7 nucleotides matching TRBD1. Per the germline V gene, CDR1 is MNHEY and CDR2 is SMNVEV (reference sequence). The V segment lost 3 bases and the J segment 7 bases; nucleotides outside the gene matches: 8. CDR3 length: 14 amino acids. CDR3 residues: CASSFGRGTDEAFF. The CDR3 DNA reads TGTGCCAGCAGTTTCGGCAGGGGGACAGATGAAGCTTTCTTT.

The chain joins TRBV14 to TRBJ1-2, with TRBD1 identical over 9 bases. The J segment lost 3 bases and the V segment lost 4 bases, leaving 3 bases of the junction unmatched. Germline V gene lookup returns CDR1 SGHDN and CDR2 FVKESK. CDR3 size: 14 residues. The CDR3 loop reads CASSRDRAYYGYTF. The CDR3 DNA sequence: TGTGCCAGCAGCCGGGACAGGGCCTACTATGGCTACACCTTC.

This chain joins TRBV11-2 and TRBJ1-2, with D possibly TRBD1 on 6 matching bases. V was clipped by 0 bases and J by 5 bases, with 13 bases between them. Germline CDR1 SGHAT, CDR2 FQNNGV. This CDR3 has 15 residues. CDR3 residues: CASSLDRTATYGYTF. The DNA for the CDR3 is TGTGCCAGCAGCTTAGATCGGACAGCTACGTATGGCTACACCTTC.

CDR3 sequence: CASSYSGEAVYEQYF. Here the CDR3 DNA reads TGTGCCAGCAGTTACTCAGGGGAGGCTGTCTACGAGCAGTACTTC. The chain is built from TRBV6-6 and TRBJ2-7; perhaps TRBD2 as D (6 bases). Germline V gene lookup returns CDR1 MNHNY and CDR2 SVGAGI (reference sequence). V was trimmed by 0 bases and J by 3 bases, leaving 12 bases between them. The CDR3 totals 15 residues.

This clone was observed once. The chain has TRBV19 and TRBJ2-5; 8 bases line up with TRBD1. This CDR3 comprises 16 residues. The germline V gene encodes CDR1 LNHDA and CDR2 SQIVND (reference sequence). V dropped 3 bases and J dropped 2; count of bases not matched to a gene: 8. CDR3: CASSIVSQGGQETQYF. The CDR3 nucleotides are TGTGCCAGTAGTATTGTCTCACAGGGGGGTCAAGAGACCCAGTACTTC.

The chain uses TRBV5-8 and TRBJ2-3, with 9 bases fitting TRBD2. Germline V gene data show CDR1 as SGHTS and CDR2 as YDEGEE. The CDR3 has 16 amino acids. Trimming cost V 0 bases and J 1 base; bases outside gene matches: 3. As DNA, the CDR3 is TGTGCCAGCAGCTTGGGCGGGGGGGCCCGCACAGATACGCAGTATTTT. Its translation is CASSLGGGARTDTQYF.

The gene calls are TRBV9 and TRBJ1-1; D gene unclear. This CDR3 comprises 13 residues. The V and J ends lost 3 bases and 5 bases respectively, with 11 bases between them. Germline CDR1 reads SGDLS; CDR2 reads YYNGEE. CDR3 amino acids: CASSAAGKTEAFF. The CDR3 bases are TGTGCCAGCAGCGCCGCGGGTAAGACTGAAGCTTTCTTT.

The V gene is TRBV4-2, the J gene TRBJ1-1, with D tentatively TRBD1 (6 bases). Germline V gives CDR1 LGHNA, CDR2 YNFKEQ. The V end was cut by 2 bases, the J end by 1 base, with 11 bases between. The CDR3 consists of 15 residues. The CDR3 region has the DNA TGTGCCAGCAGCCAACTCGACAGGACGAACACTGAAGCTTTCTTT. Translating gives CASSQLDRTNTEAFF.

The chain recombines TRBV7-8 with TRBJ1-5, with TRBD1 matching 10 bases. Germline loops: CDR1 SGHVS, CDR2 FQNEAQ. Trimming cost V 4 bases and J 5 bases; bases outside gene matches: 2. The CDR3 loop spans 14 amino acids. The CDR3 DNA reads as TGTGCCAGCAGCTCTGACAGGGGGCATCAGCCCCAGCATTTT. Translated, it gives CASSSDRGHQPQHF.

This chain links TRBV6-5 with TRBJ2-7; 7 bases match TRBD1. CDR3 length: 14 residues. V lost 4 bases and J lost 5; bases outside the gene matches: 8. Germline V gives CDR1 MNHEY, CDR2 SVGAGI. CDR3 in amino acids: CASSSGTVGNEQYF. The DNA for the CDR3 is TGTGCCAGCAGTTCCGGGACAGTCGGCAACGAGCAGTACTTC.

This clone was counted a single time. J is TRBJ2-7 and V is TRBV6-1; 8 bases fit TRBD1. From germline, CDR1 is MNHNS and CDR2 SASEGT. After removal of 0 bases from V and 0 bases from J, the junction contained 4 bases not matched to a gene. The length of the CDR3 is 16 residues. CDR3 sequence (DNA): TGTGCCAGCAGTGAAGCGACAGGGGCGGGCTCCTACGAGCAGTACTTC. Encoded protein: CASSEATGAGSYEQYF.

In this sample, this clone turned up once. The chain uses TRBV14 and TRBJ1-6, with TRBD1 identical over 7 bases. The junction had 0 bases not matched to a gene; V was cut back by 0 bases and J by 7 bases. Germline loops: CDR1 SGHDN, CDR2 FVKESK. This CDR3 contains 14 residues. The CDR3 sequence: CASSQETGNSPLHF. In DNA form, the CDR3 reads TGTGCCAGCAGCCAAGAGACAGGGAATTCACCCCTCCACTTT. Complete variable domain (other parts from reference TRBV14 and TRBJ1-6): EAGVTQFPSHSVIEKGQTVTLRCDPISGHDNLYWYRRVMGKEIKFLLHFVKESKQDESGMPNNRFLAERTGGTYSTLKVQPAELEDSGVYFCASSQETGNSPLHFGNGTRLTVT.

CDR3 residues: CAISSRETSRHEQYF. CDR3 bases: TGTGCCATCAGCTCCCGGGAGACTAGTAGACACGAGCAGTACTTC. This chain joins TRBV10-3 and TRBJ2-7; D is possibly TRBD2 (6 bases). CDR3 length: 15 amino acids. V dropped 6 bases and J dropped 5 bases, with 20 bases sitting between them. Germline-derived CDR1 and CDR2 are ENHRY and SYGVKD.

The rearrangement links TRBV4-1 to TRBJ1-2; 9 bases fit TRBD1. V lost 4 bases to trimming and J lost 6 bases; unmatched junction nucleotides: 9. The V gene's germline CDR1 is MGHRA and CDR2 YSYEKL. The CDR3 length is 15 residues. CDR3 in amino acids: CASSPQQQGADGYTF. The CDR3 bases are TGCGCCAGCAGCCCTCAACAACAGGGGGCGGATGGCTACACCTTC.

The gene calls are TRBV18 and TRBJ1-4, with 8 bases identical to TRBD1. This CDR3 has 12 residues. With 2 bases clipped from V and 13 bases from J, the junction kept 3 bases outside the gene matches. Germline lookup yields CDR1 KGHSH and CDR2 LQKENI. Here the CDR3 DNA reads TGTGCCAGCTCACCAGTCGGACAGGGACTGTTTTTT. Translated, it gives CASSPVGQGLFF.

The V and J genes are TRBV5-5 and TRBJ2-1, with TRBD2 matching 7 bases. CDR1 SGHKS and CDR2 YYEKEE come from the germline V gene (reference sequence). The junction had 13 bases not matched to a gene; V was cut back by 4 bases and J by 6 bases. This CDR3 has 16 amino acids. This CDR3 is CASSPPGLGIRNEQFF. The CDR3 DNA follows: TGTGCCAGCAGCCCCCCCGGACTAGGGATCCGCAATGAGCAGTTCTTC.

V is TRBV12-5 and J is TRBJ2-1; D remains unclear. With 5 bases removed from V and 1 base from J, the gap between germline ends came to 12 bases. This CDR3 is built from 15 residues. Germline V gives CDR1 LGHNT, CDR2 FRNRAP. The CDR3 sequence: CASGMAGSSYNEQFF. In DNA, the CDR3 is TGTGCTAGTGGTATGGCAGGTAGTTCCTACAATGAGCAGTTCTTC.

There are a few counts of this clone. The chain joins TRBV5-6 to TRBJ1-1, with a weak D call TRBD1 (5 bases). CDR3 length: 13 amino acids. CDR1 SGHDT and CDR2 YYEEEE come from the germline V gene. V shed 1 base and J shed 4 bases, with 8 bases lying between them. The CDR3 DNA reads as TGTGCCAGCAGCTTGTGGGGCCCCACTGAAGCTTTCTTT. Its translation is CASSLWGPTEAFF.